This passage covers 29 T cell receptor beta chains from one sample sequenced in a study of T cell repertoires in cytomegalovirus infection. TCRdb analysed the reads with MiXCR anew, one entry per CDR3 protein. The sample yields about 83,000 distinct CDR3 sequences, roughly 25% seen once. No cognate antigen is known for these TCRs. The source was CD8+ T cells from cultured PBMCs, collected from culture after CMV antigen stimulation. The receptors here all came from a human donor in good health (CMV status not recorded). Some clones in this sample may be carry-over from other donors' samples.

The chain is built from TRBV4-3 and TRBJ2-1, with D unclear. This CDR3 contains 13 residues. CDR1 and CDR2 (germline): LGHNA, YSLEER. The V end lost 3 bases, the J end lost 7 bases, and 10 bases lay between the germline ends. The CDR3 sequence is CASSQALGNEQFF. CDR3 DNA: TGCGCCAGCAGCCAGGCTCTAGGAAATGAGCAGTTCTTC.

The chain has TRBV19 and TRBJ2-7; perhaps D is TRBD1 or TRBD2 (5 bases each). The germline V gene has CDR1 LNHDA and CDR2 SQIVND (reference sequence). The germline V and J ends were trimmed by 3 bases and 0 bases, with 12 bases remaining between them. The CDR3 is made up of 15 amino acids. CDR3 nucleotides: TGTGCCAGTAGTATCAACACAGGACTCTCCTACGAGCAGTACTTC. Amino acid sequence: CASSINTGLSYEQYF.

In this sample, this clonotype turned up many times. The J gene is TRBJ2-7, the V gene TRBV4-3, with D unclear. This CDR3 has 15 amino acids. The germline CDR1 and CDR2 sequences are LGHNA and YSLEER. Trimming pared 0 bases from V and 3 bases from J, leaving 12 bases between. The CDR3 spells CASSQDWEGNYEQYF. CDR3 coding DNA: TGCGCCAGCAGCCAAGATTGGGAAGGGAACTACGAGCAGTACTTC.

This clonotype was detected a few times. The chain joins TRBV9 to TRBJ1-2; a weak D match, TRBD1 (5 bases). CDR1 and CDR2 (germline): SGDLS, YYNGEE. The V end was cut by 4 bases, the J end by 9 bases, with 13 bases between. This CDR3 has 12 residues. The CDR3 DNA reads TGTGCCAGCAGCTTCAGGGATGCGAGCTACACCTTC. Encoded protein: CASSFRDASYTF.

V is TRBV6-5 and J is TRBJ2-7; 12 bases are shared with TRBD2. CDR1 and CDR2 from the germline V gene are MNHEY and SVGAGI. CDR3 length equals 16 residues. V shed 5 bases, J shed 5 bases, and the junction held 10 bases outside the gene matches. CDR3 sequence reads: CASSDPTSGSLDEQYF. Here the CDR3 DNA reads TGTGCCAGCAGTGACCCGACTAGCGGGAGTCTTGACGAGCAGTACTTC.

This clonotype was detected once. The V and J genes are TRBV30 and TRBJ1-1; D is possibly TRBD1 (5 bases). The ends were cut back, 4 bases at V and 1 base at J, with 13 bases in the middle. From germline, CDR1 is GTSNPN and CDR2 SVGIG (reference sequence). The CDR3 loop spans 14 amino acids. CDR3 protein: CAWTEGRRNTEAFF. The DNA of the CDR3 is TGTGCCTGGACCGAGGGACGGCGGAACACTGAAGCTTTCTTT.

The chain has TRBV28 and TRBJ2-2; 9 bases are a match to TRBD1. This CDR3 has 15 amino acids. CDR1 is MDHEN and CDR2 is SYDVKM in the germline V gene. The junction had 6 bases not matched to a gene; V was cut back by 7 bases and J by 3 bases. In DNA, the CDR3 is TGTGCCAGCAAACTACAGGGGGCGGACACCGGGGAGCTGTTTTTT. Translating gives CASKLQGADTGELFF.

The chain has TRBV7-9 and TRBJ2-5; tentatively, D is TRBD1 (5 bases). Trimming took 2 bases from V and 3 from J, leaving 7 bases between them. Germline lookup yields CDR1 SEHNR and CDR2 FQNEAQ (reference sequence). This CDR3 is 13 amino acids long. The CDR3: CASSLSREETQYF. The CDR3 DNA reads TGTGCCAGCAGCTTATCCAGGGAAGAGACCCAGTACTTC.

The chain is built from TRBV5-6 and TRBJ1-1; D might be TRBD1 (6 bases). There are 15 residues in the CDR3. V shed 0 bases and J shed 5 bases, with 14 bases lying between them. Germline V gene sequence: CDR1 SGHDT, CDR2 YYEEEE. CDR3 DNA: TGTGCCAGCAGCTTGGACGGGGGCTTGAGGACTGAAGCTTTCTTT. It codes for CASSLDGGLRTEAFF.

This clonotype was found many times. The chain employs TRBV12-3 or TRBV12-4 and TRBJ2-7; 10 bases agree with TRBD2. V shed 1 base and J 5 bases; nucleotides not matched to a gene: 5. This CDR3 spans 15 amino acids. This chain's CDR3 is CASSLVGLAADEQYF. The CDR3 DNA reads TGTGCCAGCAGTTTAGTCGGACTAGCGGCCGACGAGCAGTACTTC.

This clonotype showed up just a few times. The chain recombines TRBV18 with TRBJ1-6; 7 bases match TRBD1. The germline V gene encodes CDR1 KGHSH and CDR2 LQKENI. The CDR3 contains 16 residues. Trimming took 3 bases from V and 7 from J; bases not matched to a gene: 9. CDR3 nucleotide sequence: TGTGCCAGCTCACCCTTCCCCGGGACAGAAAATTCACCCCTCCACTTT. Its protein product is CASSPFPGTENSPLHF.

The chain recombines TRBV7-2 with TRBJ1-6, with 9 bases matching TRBD1. The V gene end was trimmed by 5 bases and the J gene end by 5 bases; junction bases not matched to a gene: 10. The germline V gene encodes CDR1 SGHTA and CDR2 FQGNSA. CDR3 length equals 17 residues. The CDR3, as DNA: TGTGCCAGCAGCACATGGGGACAGGGAAAGAATAATTCACCCCTCCACTTT. The encoded protein is CASSTWGQGKNNSPLHF.

This clonotype was counted many times. The CDR3 DNA is TGTGCCAGCAGCTTAAGTAGGCTAGCCTCAGATACGCAGTATTTT. Protein product: CASSLSRLASDTQYF. This chain joins TRBV7-2 and TRBJ2-3; tentatively, D is TRBD2 (5 bases). Germline values: CDR1 SGHTA, CDR2 FQGNSA. The CDR3 spans 15 residues. Trimming removed 2 bases at V and 4 bases at J, with 13 bases between.

This clonotype was counted once. This rearrangement joins TRBV19 to TRBJ1-1; D might be TRBD1 (5 bases). The CDR3 is 14 residues long. V was pared by 2 bases and J by 1 base, with 8 bases between. In germline, CDR1 is LNHDA, CDR2 SQIVND (reference sequence). The CDR3 spells CASSIWGGNTEAFF. As DNA, the CDR3 is TGTGCCAGTAGTATATGGGGGGGGAACACTGAAGCTTTCTTT.

There are a few counts of this clonotype. This chain connects TRBV12-3 or TRBV12-4 to TRBJ2-2; D gene ambiguous. The CDR3 is 10 residues long. Trimming pared 8 bases from V and 7 bases from J, leaving 5 bases between. The CDR3 DNA reads as TGTGCCAGCGGCTTCGGGGAGCTGTTTTTT. Translating it yields CASGFGELFF.

The CDR3 here is CASSLTERQGRSGYTF. The DNA for the CDR3 is TGTGCCAGCAGCTTAACTGAACGACAGGGGAGGAGTGGCTACACCTTC. V is TRBV7-9 and J is TRBJ1-2; TRBD1 agrees at 8 bases. V trimming: 2 bases; J trimming: 7 bases; junction bases outside the gene matches: 12. CDR3 length: 16 residues. Germline V gives CDR1 SEHNR, CDR2 FQNEAQ (reference sequence).

This clonotype was seen a handful of times. The CDR3: CASSFGRSQETQYF. CDR3 sequence (DNA): TGTGCCAGCAGTTTCGGACGGTCTCAAGAGACCCAGTACTTC. The V and J genes are TRBV27 and TRBJ2-5; D not certain. V lost 3 bases to trimming and J lost 2 bases, with 10 bases between them. Germline V gene sequence: CDR1 MNHEY, CDR2 SMNVEV (reference sequence). The CDR3 consists of 14 residues.

The chain joins TRBV7-6 to TRBJ2-5, with D unclear. Germline V gene sequence: CDR1 SGHVS, CDR2 FNYEAQ. The CDR3 has 16 residues. Trimming removed 5 bases at V and 0 bases at J, with 16 bases between. CDR3 coding DNA: TGTGCCAGCAGCCTGACGGGCCTCCAATACCAAGAGACCCAGTACTTC. It yields the protein CASSLTGLQYQETQYF.

This clonotype appeared a few times. CDR3 amino acids: CASSLGRSGGRPSSYNEQFF. Written as DNA, the CDR3 is TGCGCCAGCAGCTTGGGACGAAGCGGGGGGCGCCCAAGCTCCTACAATGAGCAGTTCTTC. The rearrangement uses TRBV5-1 and TRBJ2-1, with 9 bases that match TRBD2. CDR3 size: 20 residues. Germline V gene sequence: CDR1 SGHRS, CDR2 YFSETQ. V lost 0 bases, J lost 0 bases, and 13 bases stayed unmatched.

There are a few counts of this clonotype. This chain uses TRBV4-3 with TRBJ2-5; a weak D match, TRBD2 (5 bases). Looked up from germline, CDR1 is LGHNA and CDR2 is YSLEER. This CDR3 is built from 15 residues. V was cut by 0 bases and J by 5 bases, with 13 bases left in between. CDR3 bases: TGCGCCAGCAGCCAAGATCTAGCACCGTTGGAGACCCAGTACTTC. Translation gives CASSQDLAPLETQYF.

This clonotype appeared a few times. The chain is built from TRBV7-9 and TRBJ1-2; 8 bases are a match to TRBD1. J was trimmed by 3 bases and V by 5 bases; bases with no gene match: 5. The CDR3 covers 14 residues. Germline-derived CDR1 and CDR2 are SEHNR and FQNEAQ (reference sequence). The CDR3: CASSGTGLHYGYTF. The CDR3 bases are TGTGCCAGCAGCGGGACAGGACTTCACTATGGCTACACCTTC.

In its sample, this clonotype was seen many times. This chain uses TRBV11-1 with TRBJ2-5; 8 bases are a match to TRBD2. The V gene's germline CDR1 is SGHAT and CDR2 FQDESV (reference sequence). The V segment lost 3 bases and the J segment 3 bases; nucleotides outside the gene matches: 3. This CDR3 contains 14 residues. CDR3 sequence (DNA): TGTGCCAGCAGCTTCGGGGGGGGAGAAGAGACCCAGTACTTC. As protein: CASSFGGGEETQYF.

J is TRBJ1-5 and V is TRBV4-1; the D gene is possibly TRBD1 (5 bases). V lost 0 bases to trimming and J lost 5 bases, with 11 bases between them. CDR1 and CDR2 from the germline V gene are MGHRA and YSYEKL. This CDR3 has 15 amino acids. CDR3 amino acids: CASSQDREGDQPQHF. The CDR3 nucleotides read TGCGCCAGCAGCCAAGACAGGGAAGGGGATCAGCCCCAGCATTTT.

In this sample, this clonotype turned up many times. V gene TRBV7-6 combines with J gene TRBJ2-7; no firm D call. The germline V and J ends were trimmed by 5 bases and 2 bases, with 19 bases remaining between them. The germline gives CDR1 SGHVS, CDR2 FNYEAQ. This CDR3 is 16 amino acids long. CDR3 sequence (DNA): TGTGCCAGCAGCCAAGGGTCCAGCTTTGGCCCCTACGAGCAGTACTTC. Amino acid sequence: CASSQGSSFGPYEQYF.

The chain carries TRBV4-1 and TRBJ2-3, with TRBD2 matching 11 bases. Germline values: CDR1 MGHRA, CDR2 YSYEKL. The CDR3 runs to 15 residues. Trimming cost V 4 bases and J 3 bases; bases outside gene matches: 3. As DNA, the CDR3 is TGCGCCAGCAGCCCCGGGACTAGCGGTACAGATACGCAGTATTTT. This translates into CASSPGTSGTDTQYF.

The rearrangement joins TRBV2 to TRBJ2-3, with 8 bases that match TRBD1. V gave up 7 bases and J gave up 6 bases; unmatched junction bases: 15. Looked up from germline, CDR1 is SNHLY and CDR2 is FYNNEI. CDR3 size: 16 residues. CDR3 sequence: CASMWGDRGLRDTQYF. The CDR3 nucleotides read TGTGCCAGCATGTGGGGAGACAGGGGTCTGAGGGATACGCAGTATTTT.

Ten or more counts support this clonotype. The rearrangement joins TRBV6-5 to TRBJ2-7; TRBD1 agrees at 7 bases. Germline V gives CDR1 MNHEY, CDR2 SVGAGI. V was pared by 4 bases and J by 6 bases, with 6 bases of the junction left unmatched. This CDR3 is built from 13 residues. CDR3 sequence (DNA): TGTGCCAGCAGTTCGCGTGAGGGGGCCGAGCAGTACTTC. This gives the protein CASSSREGAEQYF.

This chain uses TRBV29-1 with TRBJ2-7, with D tentatively TRBD2 (6 bases). The CDR3 runs to 14 residues. Germline CDR1 and CDR2: SQVTM and ANQGSEA. V lost 6 bases to trimming and J lost 2 bases, with 17 bases between them. For the CDR3, the DNA is TGCAGCGTCGGGTCAGGTGGAGGGACCTACGAGCAGTACTTC. Translating gives CSVGSGGGTYEQYF.

This clonotype was found a few times. The chain joins TRBV19 to TRBJ2-4; D possibly corresponds to TRBD1 (5 bases). This CDR3 is built from 13 residues. V was cut by 4 bases and J by 2 bases, with 6 bases left in between. Germline V gene sequence: CDR1 LNHDA, CDR2 SQIVND (reference sequence). CDR3 sequence reads: CASSTGTKNIQYF. CDR3 DNA: TGTGCCAGTAGTACAGGGACCAAAAACATTCAGTACTTC.